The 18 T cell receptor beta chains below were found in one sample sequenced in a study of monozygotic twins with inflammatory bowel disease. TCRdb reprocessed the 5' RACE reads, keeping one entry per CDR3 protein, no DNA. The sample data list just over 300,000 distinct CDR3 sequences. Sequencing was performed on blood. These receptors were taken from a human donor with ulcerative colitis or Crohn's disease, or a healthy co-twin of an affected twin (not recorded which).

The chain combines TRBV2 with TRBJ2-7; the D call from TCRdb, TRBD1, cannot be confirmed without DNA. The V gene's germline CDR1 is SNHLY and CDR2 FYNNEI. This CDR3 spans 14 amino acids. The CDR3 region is CASSAQGNAYEQYF.

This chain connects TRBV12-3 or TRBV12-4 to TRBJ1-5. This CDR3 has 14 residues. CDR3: CASSLSQGGQPQHF.

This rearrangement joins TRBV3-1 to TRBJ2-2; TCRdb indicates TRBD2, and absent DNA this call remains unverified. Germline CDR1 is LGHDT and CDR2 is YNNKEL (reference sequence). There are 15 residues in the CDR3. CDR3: CASSPGTENTGELFF.

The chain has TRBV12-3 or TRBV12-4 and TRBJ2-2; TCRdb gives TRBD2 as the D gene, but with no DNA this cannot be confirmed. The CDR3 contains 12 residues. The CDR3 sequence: CASTLVTGELFF.

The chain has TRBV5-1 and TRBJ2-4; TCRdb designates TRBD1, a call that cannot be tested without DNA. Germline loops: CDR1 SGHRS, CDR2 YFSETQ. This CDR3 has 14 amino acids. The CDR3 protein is CASSSSGDKNIQYF.

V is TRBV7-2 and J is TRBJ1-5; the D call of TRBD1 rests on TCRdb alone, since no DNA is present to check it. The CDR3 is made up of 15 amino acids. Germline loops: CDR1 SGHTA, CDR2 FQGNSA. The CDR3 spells CASSPAGTGRQPQHF.

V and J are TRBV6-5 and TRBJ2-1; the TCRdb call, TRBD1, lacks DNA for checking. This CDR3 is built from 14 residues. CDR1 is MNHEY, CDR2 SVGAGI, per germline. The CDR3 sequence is CASSYFYRVGEQFF.

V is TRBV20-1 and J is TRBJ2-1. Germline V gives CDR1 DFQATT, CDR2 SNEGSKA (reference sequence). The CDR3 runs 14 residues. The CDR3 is CSARDLSSYNEQFF.

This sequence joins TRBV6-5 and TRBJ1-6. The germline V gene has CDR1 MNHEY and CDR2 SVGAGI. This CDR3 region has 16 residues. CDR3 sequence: CASSYSRNRINSPLHF.

The CDR3 protein is CASSLLGAGNEQFF. This sequence joins TRBV12-3 or TRBV12-4 and TRBJ2-1; TCRdb lists TRBD1, though no DNA is available to test this call. This CDR3 is built from 14 residues.

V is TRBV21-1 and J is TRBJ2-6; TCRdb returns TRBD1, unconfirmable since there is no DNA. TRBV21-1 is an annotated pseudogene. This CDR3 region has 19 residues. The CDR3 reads CASSKSRSSEGAAANVLTF.

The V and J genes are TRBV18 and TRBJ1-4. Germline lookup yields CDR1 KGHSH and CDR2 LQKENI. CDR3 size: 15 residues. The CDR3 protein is CASSPDVSLNEKLFF.

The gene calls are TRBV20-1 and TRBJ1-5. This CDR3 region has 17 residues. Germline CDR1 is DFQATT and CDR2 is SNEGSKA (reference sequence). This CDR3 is CSARDLGAVGGFQPQHF.

The CDR3 spells CASSEKGGGYTEAFF. The V call is TRBV25-1, the J call TRBJ1-1; no DNA is available, so the TRBD1 call from TCRdb remains unchecked. The CDR3 contains 15 residues. Germline lookup yields CDR1 MGHDK and CDR2 SYGVNS.

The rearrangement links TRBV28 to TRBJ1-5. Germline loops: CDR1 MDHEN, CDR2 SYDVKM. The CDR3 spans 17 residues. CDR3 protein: CASSPLGPTDGKQPQHF. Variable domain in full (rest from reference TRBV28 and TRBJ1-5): DVKVTQSSRYLVKRTGEKVFLECVQDMDHENMFWYRQDPGLGLRLIYFSYDVKMKEKGDIPEGYSVSREKKERFSLILESASTNQTSMYLCASSPLGPTDGKQPQHFGDGTRLSIL.

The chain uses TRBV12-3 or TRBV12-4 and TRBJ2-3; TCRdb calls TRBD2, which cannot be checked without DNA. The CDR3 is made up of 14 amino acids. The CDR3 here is CASRKAGGTDTQYF.

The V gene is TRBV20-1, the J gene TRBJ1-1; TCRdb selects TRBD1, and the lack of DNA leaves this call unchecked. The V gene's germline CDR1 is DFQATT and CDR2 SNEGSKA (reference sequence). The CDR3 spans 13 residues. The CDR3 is CSARSWDSQEAFF.

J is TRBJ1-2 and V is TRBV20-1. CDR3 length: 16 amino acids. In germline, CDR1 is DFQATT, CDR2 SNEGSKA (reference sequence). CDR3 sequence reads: CSARPQGRGLNYGYTF.